One and the same sample provided the 18 T cell receptor beta chains below, sequenced in a study of T cell repertoires in cytomegalovirus infection. TCRdb used MiXCR to reprocess the reads, holding one entry per CDR3 protein. The sample lists 400,000 to 550,000 distinct CDR3 sequences, approximately 11% occurring once. Sequencing was performed on PBMCs. Receptors were obtained from a human donor in good health (CMV status not recorded). Some clones in this sample may be carry-over from other donors' samples.

This clonotype was seen at least ten times. V usage is TRBV9 and J usage is TRBJ1-2; D is uncertain. The germline gives CDR1 SGDLS, CDR2 YYNGEE. The CDR3 totals 15 residues. Deletions cut 0 bases from V and 2 bases from J, with 11 bases between. The CDR3 here is CASSVDPGDNYGYTF. Here the CDR3 DNA reads TGTGCCAGCAGCGTAGACCCGGGTGACAACTATGGCTACACCTTC.

This clonotype was recorded many times. The chain couples TRBV2 to TRBJ1-1; possible D gene TRBD1, 5 bases. V lost 4 bases and J 2 bases, leaving 20 bases between the germline ends. Germline values: CDR1 SNHLY, CDR2 FYNNEI. This CDR3 comprises 17 residues. The CDR3 region is CASSGGSLDRLNTEAFF. The CDR3 DNA reads TGTGCCAGCAGTGGGGGGTCCTTGGACCGTCTTAACACTGAAGCTTTCTTT.

V usage is TRBV6-2 or TRBV6-3 and J usage is TRBJ2-5; D may be TRBD2 (7 bases). The CDR3 is 15 residues long. The ends were cut back, 2 bases at V and 5 bases at J, with 15 bases in the middle. In germline, CDR1 is MNHEY, CDR2 SVGEGT. CDR3 bases: TGTGCCAGCAGTTACGGGGGGGCGCCGAGGGAGACCCAGTACTTC. Translating it yields CASSYGGAPRETQYF.

This clonotype was seen more than once but under ten times. The chain couples TRBV15 to TRBJ1-2; TRBD1 matches at 10 bases. The CDR3 is 14 amino acids. Germline V CDR1 and CDR2: LNHNV, YYDKDF (reference sequence). Unmatched junction bases numbered 5, after V lost 2 bases and J lost 8 bases. The CDR3 nucleotides are TGTGCCACCAGCAGACCCGGGACAGGGGTAGGCTACACCTTC. This encodes CATSRPGTGVGYTF.

This clonotype was seen many times. This chain uses TRBV23-1 with TRBJ1-4; 7 bases are shared with TRBD1. TRBV23-1 is flagged as an ORF with uncertain function. Trimming cost V 2 bases and J 1 base; bases outside gene matches: 10. The CDR3 has 18 amino acids. In nucleotides, the CDR3 is TGCGCCAGCAGTCAAGCGGCATCCGACAGGGAAACTAATGAAAAACTGTTTTTT. Encoded protein: CASSQAASDRETNEKLFF.

This clonotype was detected a few times. The rearrangement joins TRBV19 to TRBJ1-2; D unclear. V was pared by 6 bases and J by 4 bases, with 9 bases between. Germline loops: CDR1 LNHDA, CDR2 SQIVND (reference sequence). This CDR3 spans 12 amino acids. The CDR3 is CASRELGYGYTF. CDR3 nucleotides: TGTGCCAGTAGAGAACTAGGCTATGGCTACACCTTC.

This clonotype showed up just a few times. The rearrangement joins TRBV6-5 to TRBJ1-3; no definite D call. V was clipped by 0 bases and J by 0 bases, with 18 bases between them. Germline CDR1 MNHEY, CDR2 SVGAGI. This CDR3 is 19 amino acids long. The DNA for the CDR3 is TGTGCCAGCAGTTACTCGATCCCGTTAAGACGAAGCTCTGGAAACACCATATATTTT. Encoded protein: CASSYSIPLRRSSGNTIYF.

This clonotype has at least ten counts. The chain links TRBV14 to TRBJ1-6; D gene uncertain. Trimming shortened V by 5 bases and J by 13 bases, and 9 bases separated the two germline ends. Germline V CDR1 and CDR2: SGHDN, FVKESK. This CDR3 region has 11 residues. The CDR3 DNA reads TGTGCCAGCAGCAGTCCGGGGCCCCTCCACTTT. Protein sequence: CASSSPGPLHF.

This clonotype was detected many times. The chain joins TRBV10-3 to TRBJ1-1; no firm D call. V was trimmed by 0 bases and J by 3 bases, leaving 11 bases between them. The CDR3 contains 15 residues. The germline CDR1 and CDR2 sequences are ENHRY and SYGVKD. For the CDR3, the DNA is TGTGCCATCAGTGAGTCGACCGGGGTACACACTGAAGCTTTCTTT. Amino acids: CAISESTGVHTEAFF.

At least ten counts were recorded for this clonotype. The genes are TRBV28 and TRBJ1-4; no firm D call. The CDR3 loop spans 14 amino acids. Germline V CDR1 and CDR2: MDHEN, SYDVKM. V shed 2 bases and J shed 5 bases, with 9 bases lying between them. The CDR3 region is CASSLTDMNEKLFF. As DNA, the CDR3 is TGTGCCAGCAGTTTAACCGACATGAATGAAAAACTGTTTTTT.

This clonotype came up many times. The V call is TRBV6-1, the J call TRBJ2-1; 8 bases match TRBD1. CDR3 length: 16 amino acids. Germline CDR1 and CDR2: MNHNS and SASEGT. The V segment lost 5 bases and the J segment 1 base; nucleotides outside the gene matches: 7. The CDR3 DNA is TGTGCCAGCAGTCGGGGCGGGACAGGATCCTACAATGAGCAGTTCTTC. Translated: CASSRGGTGSYNEQFF.

This clonotype came up a few times. J is TRBJ2-2 and V is TRBV24-1; TRBD1 matches at 11 bases. The CDR3 is 14 amino acids. Germline loops: CDR1 KGHDR, CDR2 SFDVKD. V lost 10 bases to trimming and J lost 6 bases; unmatched junction nucleotides: 6. The CDR3 region is CATNPGQGAGELFF. CDR3 nucleotides: TGTGCCACGAATCCGGGACAGGGGGCCGGGGAGCTGTTTTTT.

Concerning this clonotype: A read error is possible here, since a much larger clone lies one base away. The CDR3 spells CTSSPRTDEQFF. The CDR3 nucleotides are TGTACCAGCAGTCCAAGGACAGATGAGCAGTTCTTC. This chain connects TRBV12-3 or TRBV12-4 to TRBJ2-1; maybe TRBD1 (6 bases). The CDR3 runs to 12 residues.

V gene TRBV3-1 combines with J gene TRBJ1-2; D unresolved. This CDR3 region has 12 residues. Germline loops: CDR1 LGHDT, CDR2 YNNKEL (reference sequence). The ends were cut back, 4 bases at V and 7 bases at J, with 10 bases in the middle. The CDR3 loop is CASSPVKGGYTF. In DNA, the CDR3 is TGTGCCAGCAGCCCGGTAAAGGGTGGCTACACCTTC.

There are many counts of this clonotype. The chain links TRBV6-5 to TRBJ1-1, with unresolved D. Per the germline V gene, CDR1 is MNHEY and CDR2 is SVGAGI. The germline V and J ends were trimmed by 0 bases and 6 bases, with 14 bases remaining between them. CDR3 size: 15 residues. The CDR3: CASSYSVIAGSEAFF. For the CDR3, the DNA is TGTGCCAGCAGTTACTCGGTGATCGCGGGGTCTGAAGCTTTCTTT.

This clonotype was recorded many times. The DNA of the CDR3 is TGTGCCAGCACCAAGAGCGGTCTTTCACCCCTCCACTTT. It is translated as CASTKSGLSPLHF. This sequence joins TRBV28 and TRBJ1-6; no clear D gene. Germline lookup yields CDR1 MDHEN and CDR2 SYDVKM. The CDR3 covers 13 residues. Trimming shortened V by 7 bases and J by 9 bases, and 13 bases separated the two germline ends.

This clonotype turned up a few times. This rearrangement joins TRBV28 to TRBJ1-5; TRBD1 aligns across 12 bases. CDR1 and CDR2 (germline): MDHEN, SYDVKM. The CDR3 has 16 amino acids. The trim removed 4 bases at V and 7 bases at J, leaving 8 bases unmatched. In nucleotides, the CDR3 is TGTGCCAGCAGTTACCCCGGGACAGGGGGCTTCCAGCCCCAGCATTTT. It translates to CASSYPGTGGFQPQHF.

With respect to this clonotype: One end of the junction is discordant with germline, which a read error may explain. The J gene is TRBJ1-2, the V gene TRBV20-1; 7 positions agree with TRBD1. Germline V gene data show CDR1 as DFQATT and CDR2 as SNEGSKA (reference sequence). The CDR3 contains 10 residues. Here the CDR3 reads CSVRDSIPAF. The CDR3 DNA reads as TGCAGTGTACGGGACAGTATCCCCGCCTTC.